A single sample is the source of the 5 T cell receptor beta chains below, sequenced in a study of blood T cell repertoires in COVID-19. Here immunoSEQ multiplex PCR was the method, and the copy in TCRdb shows in-frame clones only, minus some. The sample has about 160,000 clones, approximately 80% seen once. The specimen was peripheral blood. The receptor source for this set is a woman older than 75 with active or convalescent COVID-19.

This clone occurred once. This sequence joins TRBV5-6 and TRBJ1-1, with D possibly being TRBD1 (6 bases). V lost 9 bases, J lost 7 bases, and 16 bases lay in between. Per germline, CDR1 SGHDT and CDR2 YYEEEE. The CDR3 consists of 12 residues. The DNA for the CDR3 is TGTGCCACTGGTGGGCAGGGGAGTGAAGCTTTCTTT. Protein product: CATGGQGSEAFF. Combining the CDR3 with reference TRBV5-6 and TRBJ1-1 gives the whole variable domain DAGVTQSPTHLIKTRGQQVTLRCSPKSGHDTVSWYQQALGQGPQFIFQYYEEEERQRGNFPDRFSGHQFPNYSSELNVNALLLGDSALYLCATGGQGSEAFFGQGTRLTVV.

The chain recombines TRBV6-1 with TRBJ1-2, with D perhaps TRBD1 (5 bases). Germline V gives CDR1 MNHNS, CDR2 SASEGT. V was cut by 1 base and J by 5 bases, with 14 bases left in between. The CDR3 runs 15 residues. CDR3 sequence reads: CASSEGGRARYGYTF. The CDR3 coding sequence is TGTGCCAGCAGTGAAGGGGGGAGGGCGCGGTATGGCTACACCTTC.

J is TRBJ1-4 and V is TRBV6-6; D ambiguous. There are 13 residues in the CDR3. V was pared by 7 bases and J by 1 base, with 7 bases between. The germline V gene encodes CDR1 MNHNY and CDR2 SVGAGI (reference sequence). The CDR3 reads CASNGLTNEKLFF. CDR3 coding DNA: TGTGCCAGCAATGGGCTAACTAATGAAAAACTGTTTTTT.

This clone was counted only a few times. This sequence joins TRBV5-1 and TRBJ2-3; the D is unclear. V lost 2 bases to trimming and J lost 1 base, with 8 bases between them. Per the germline V gene, CDR1 is SGHRS and CDR2 is YFSETQ. The CDR3 has 14 residues. Here the CDR3 DNA reads TGCGCCAGCAGCTTAGGTACAGGCACAGATACGCAGTATTTT. Encoded protein: CASSLGTGTDTQYF. Supplemented by reference TRBV5-1 and TRBJ2-3, the full variable domain reads KAGVTQTPRYLIKTRGQQVTLSCSPISGHRSVSWYQQTPGQGLQFLFEYFSETQRNKGNFPGRFSGRQFSNSRSEMNVSTLELGDSALYLCASSLGTGTDTQYFGPGTRLTVL.

The V call is TRBV10-1, the J call TRBJ2-1; D may be TRBD2 (6 bases). This CDR3 spans 16 amino acids. V was pared by 0 bases and J by 7 bases, with 16 bases between. Germline CDR1 reads WNHNN; CDR2 reads SYGVQD (reference sequence). The CDR3 DNA reads TGCGCCAGCAGTGAGTCAAGGAGGGAAGGGCAGAATGAGCAGTTCTTC. Translation gives CASSESRREGQNEQFF.